Included here is one T cell receptor (beta chain) sequence, with context. Its antigen is still unknown. The data stem from a study of persistence of HIV-infected CD4 T cells. From germline, CDR1 is LNHDA and CDR2 SQIVND (reference sequence). The J segment lost 3 bases and the V segment lost 10 bases, leaving 13 bases of the junction unmatched. The CDR3 length is 15 residues. An overlapping HIV-1 Gag peptide pool stimulated these cells at 0.95 to 1 ug/peptide/mL. Sorted nonresponding memory CD4+ T cells were CD40L-negative, CD69-negative, CD45RO-high. The immunoSEQ assay was version 4, run in survey mode. Clones were read by immunoSEQ multiplex PCR, and TCRdb kept only the in-frame ones, dropping some. The sample holds about 43,000 clones, more than 75% seen once.

The source was CD4+ T cells sorted from PBMCs after roughly 18-hour stimulation, collected from a patient who received antiretroviral therapy. The clonotype originates from an adult man with HIV who was CMV-seropositive. The chain is built from TRBV19 and TRBJ1-2, with TRBD1 matching over 8 bases. DNA for the CDR3: TGTGCCACGATAACCCAGGGGGCGGGACACTATGGCTACACCTTC. This encodes CATITQGAGHYGYTF.